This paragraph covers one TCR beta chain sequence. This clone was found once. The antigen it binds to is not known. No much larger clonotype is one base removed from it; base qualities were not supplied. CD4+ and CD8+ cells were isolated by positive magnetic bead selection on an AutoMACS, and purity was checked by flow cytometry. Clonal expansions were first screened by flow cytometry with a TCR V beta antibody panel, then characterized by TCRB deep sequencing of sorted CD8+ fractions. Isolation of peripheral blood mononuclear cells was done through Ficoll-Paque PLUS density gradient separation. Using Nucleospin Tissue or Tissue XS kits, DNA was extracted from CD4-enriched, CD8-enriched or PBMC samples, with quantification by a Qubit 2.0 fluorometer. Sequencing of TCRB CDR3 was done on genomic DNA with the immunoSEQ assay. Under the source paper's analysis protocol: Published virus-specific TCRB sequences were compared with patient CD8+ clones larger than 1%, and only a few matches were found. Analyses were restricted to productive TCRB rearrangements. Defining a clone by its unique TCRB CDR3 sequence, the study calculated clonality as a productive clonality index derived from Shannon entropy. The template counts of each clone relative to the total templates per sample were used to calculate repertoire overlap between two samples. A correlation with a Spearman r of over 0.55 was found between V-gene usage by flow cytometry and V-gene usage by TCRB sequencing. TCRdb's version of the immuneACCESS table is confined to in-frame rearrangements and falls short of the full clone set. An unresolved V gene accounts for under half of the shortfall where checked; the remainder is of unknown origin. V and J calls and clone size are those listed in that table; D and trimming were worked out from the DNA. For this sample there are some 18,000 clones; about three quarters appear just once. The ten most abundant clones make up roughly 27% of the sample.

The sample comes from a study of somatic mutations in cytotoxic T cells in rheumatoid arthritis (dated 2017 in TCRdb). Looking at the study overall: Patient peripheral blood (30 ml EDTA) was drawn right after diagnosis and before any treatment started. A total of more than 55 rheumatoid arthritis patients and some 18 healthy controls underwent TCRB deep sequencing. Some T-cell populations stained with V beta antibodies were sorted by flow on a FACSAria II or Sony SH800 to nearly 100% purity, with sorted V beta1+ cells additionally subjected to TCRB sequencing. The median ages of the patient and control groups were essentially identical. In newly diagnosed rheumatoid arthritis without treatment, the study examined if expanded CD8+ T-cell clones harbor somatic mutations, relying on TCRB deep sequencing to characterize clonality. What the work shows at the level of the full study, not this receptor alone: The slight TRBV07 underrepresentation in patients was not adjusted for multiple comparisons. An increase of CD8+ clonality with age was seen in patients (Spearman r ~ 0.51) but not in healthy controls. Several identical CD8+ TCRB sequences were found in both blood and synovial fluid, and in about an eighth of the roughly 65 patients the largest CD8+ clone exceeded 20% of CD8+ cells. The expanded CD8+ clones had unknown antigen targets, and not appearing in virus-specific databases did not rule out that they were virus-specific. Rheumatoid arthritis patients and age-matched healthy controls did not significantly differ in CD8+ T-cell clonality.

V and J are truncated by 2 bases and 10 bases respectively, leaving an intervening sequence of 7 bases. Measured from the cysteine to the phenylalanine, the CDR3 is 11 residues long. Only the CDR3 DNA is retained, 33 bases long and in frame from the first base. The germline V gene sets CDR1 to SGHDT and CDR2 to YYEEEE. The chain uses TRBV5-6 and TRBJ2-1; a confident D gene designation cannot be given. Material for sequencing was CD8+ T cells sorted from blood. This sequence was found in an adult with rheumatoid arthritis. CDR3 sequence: CASSFVGEQFF. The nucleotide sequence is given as TGTGCCAGCAGCTTTGTTGGGGAGCAGTTCTTC.